This TCR beta chain was sequenced during a study of metastatic and nonmetastatic thyroid tumors. Regarding the study as a whole: Patients with malignant thyroid tumors reportedly had significantly higher TCR beta diversity than those with benign nodules, in blood and tumor.

The CDR3 is 14 residues long. V dropped 2 bases and J dropped 2; count of bases not matched to a gene: 2. Germline CDR1 MDHEN, CDR2 SYDVKM. None of the patients had undergone any treatment ahead of thyroid surgery. This clone was observed a handful of times. The antigen is unknown. In the study's own analysis: Across clinicopathological groups, CDR3 differences served as the basis for building a distant-metastasis classifier for papillary thyroid cancer. TCRdb re-clonotyped the PCR reads via MiXCR. These V and J calls originate from TCRdb's pipeline instead of the authors' own analysis. The sample holds about 69,000 clones, approximately 15% seen once.

Sequencing was done on a sample of blood. The clonotype originates from a male donor with papillary thyroid cancer or a benign thyroid nodule (not recorded which). Some clones in this sample may be carry-over from other donors' samples. The V call is TRBV28, the J call TRBJ2-7; TRBD1 agrees at 8 bases. The CDR3 bases are TGTGCCAGCAGTTTAAGACAGGGGACCTACGAGCAGTACTTC. This gives the protein CASSLRQGTYEQYF.